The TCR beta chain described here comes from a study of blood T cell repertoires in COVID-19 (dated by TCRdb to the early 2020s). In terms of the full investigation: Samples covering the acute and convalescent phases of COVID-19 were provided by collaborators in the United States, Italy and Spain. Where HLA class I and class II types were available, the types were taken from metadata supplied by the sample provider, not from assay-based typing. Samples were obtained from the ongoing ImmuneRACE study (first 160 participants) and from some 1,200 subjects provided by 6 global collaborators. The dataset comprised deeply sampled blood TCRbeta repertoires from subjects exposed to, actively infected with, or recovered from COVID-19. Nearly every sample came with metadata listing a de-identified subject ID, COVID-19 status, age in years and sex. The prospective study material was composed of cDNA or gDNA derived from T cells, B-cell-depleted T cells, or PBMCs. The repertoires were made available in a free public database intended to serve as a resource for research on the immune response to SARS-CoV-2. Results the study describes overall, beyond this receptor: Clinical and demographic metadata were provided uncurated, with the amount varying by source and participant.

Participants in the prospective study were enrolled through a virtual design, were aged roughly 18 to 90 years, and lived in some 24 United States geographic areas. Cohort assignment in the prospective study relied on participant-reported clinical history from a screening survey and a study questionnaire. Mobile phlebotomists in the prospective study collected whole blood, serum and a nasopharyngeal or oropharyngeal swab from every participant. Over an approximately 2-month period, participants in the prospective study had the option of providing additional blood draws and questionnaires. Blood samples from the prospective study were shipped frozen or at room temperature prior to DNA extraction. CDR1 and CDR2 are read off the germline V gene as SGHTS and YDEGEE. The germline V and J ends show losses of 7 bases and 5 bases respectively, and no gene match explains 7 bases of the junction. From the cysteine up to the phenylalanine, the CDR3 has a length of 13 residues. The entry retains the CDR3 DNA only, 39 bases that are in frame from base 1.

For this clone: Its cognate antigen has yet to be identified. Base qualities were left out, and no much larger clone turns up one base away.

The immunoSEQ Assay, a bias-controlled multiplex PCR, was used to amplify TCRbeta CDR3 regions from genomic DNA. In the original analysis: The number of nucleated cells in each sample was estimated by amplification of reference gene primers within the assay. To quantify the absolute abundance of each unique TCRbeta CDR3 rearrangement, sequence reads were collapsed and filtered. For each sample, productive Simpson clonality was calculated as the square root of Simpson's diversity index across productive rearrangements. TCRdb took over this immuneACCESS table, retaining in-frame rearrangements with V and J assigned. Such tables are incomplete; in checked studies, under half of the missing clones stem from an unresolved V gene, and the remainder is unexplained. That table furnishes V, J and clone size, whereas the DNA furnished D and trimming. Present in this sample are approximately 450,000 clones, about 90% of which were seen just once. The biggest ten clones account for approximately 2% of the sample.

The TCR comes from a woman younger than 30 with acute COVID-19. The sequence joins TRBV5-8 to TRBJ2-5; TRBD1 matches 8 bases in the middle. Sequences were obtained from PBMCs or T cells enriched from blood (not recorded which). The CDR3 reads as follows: CASFRQGSETQYF. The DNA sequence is TGTGCCAGCTTCCGACAGGGGTCGGAGACCCAGTACTTC.